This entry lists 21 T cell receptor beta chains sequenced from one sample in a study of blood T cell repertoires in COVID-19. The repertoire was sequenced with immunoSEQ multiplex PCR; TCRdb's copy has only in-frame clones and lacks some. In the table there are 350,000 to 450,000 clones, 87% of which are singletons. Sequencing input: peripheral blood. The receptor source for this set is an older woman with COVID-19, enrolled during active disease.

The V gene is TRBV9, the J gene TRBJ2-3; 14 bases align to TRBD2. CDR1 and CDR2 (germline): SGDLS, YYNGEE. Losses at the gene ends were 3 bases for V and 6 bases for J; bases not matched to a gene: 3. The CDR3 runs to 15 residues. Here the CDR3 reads CASSARTSGGDTQYF. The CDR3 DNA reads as TGTGCCAGCAGCGCCCGGACTAGCGGGGGGGATACGCAGTATTTT.

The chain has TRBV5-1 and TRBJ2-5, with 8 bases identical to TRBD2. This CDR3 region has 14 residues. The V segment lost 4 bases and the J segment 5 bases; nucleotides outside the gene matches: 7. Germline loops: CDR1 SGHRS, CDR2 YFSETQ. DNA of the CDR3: TGCGCCAGCAGCCGCGGGGGGCAGGGGGAGACCCAGTACTTC. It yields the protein CASSRGGQGETQYF.

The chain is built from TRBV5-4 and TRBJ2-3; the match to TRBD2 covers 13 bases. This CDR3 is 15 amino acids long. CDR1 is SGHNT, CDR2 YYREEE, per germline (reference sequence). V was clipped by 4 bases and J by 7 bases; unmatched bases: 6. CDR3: CASSITSGGANTQYF. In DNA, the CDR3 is TGTGCCAGCAGCATTACTAGCGGGGGGGCGAATACGCAGTATTTT.

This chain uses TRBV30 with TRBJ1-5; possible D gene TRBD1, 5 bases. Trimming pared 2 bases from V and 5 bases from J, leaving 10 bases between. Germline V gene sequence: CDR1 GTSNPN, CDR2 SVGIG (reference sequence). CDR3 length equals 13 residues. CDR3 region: CAWSWTTDQPQHF. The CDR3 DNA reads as TGTGCCTGGAGTTGGACAACGGATCAGCCCCAGCATTTT.

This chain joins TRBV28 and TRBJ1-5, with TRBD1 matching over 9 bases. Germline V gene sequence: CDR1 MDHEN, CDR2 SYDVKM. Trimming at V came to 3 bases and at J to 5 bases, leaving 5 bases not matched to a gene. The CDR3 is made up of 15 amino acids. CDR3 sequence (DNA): TGTGCCAGCAGTTTGGGACAGGGTCGTTATCAGCCCCAGCATTTT. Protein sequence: CASSLGQGRYQPQHF.

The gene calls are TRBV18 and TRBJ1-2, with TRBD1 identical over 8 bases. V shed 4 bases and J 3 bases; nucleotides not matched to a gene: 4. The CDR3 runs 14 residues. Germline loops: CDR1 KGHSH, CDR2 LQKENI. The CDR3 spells CASSHGQGDYGYTF. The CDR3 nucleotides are TGTGCCAGCTCACACGGACAGGGCGACTATGGCTACACCTTC.

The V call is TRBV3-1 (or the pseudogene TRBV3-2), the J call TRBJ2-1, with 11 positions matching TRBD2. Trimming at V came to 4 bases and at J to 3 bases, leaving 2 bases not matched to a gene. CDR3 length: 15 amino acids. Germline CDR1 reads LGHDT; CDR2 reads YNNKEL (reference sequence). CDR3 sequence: CASSPGLADYNEQFF. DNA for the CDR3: TGTGCCAGCAGCCCGGGACTAGCGGACTACAATGAGCAGTTCTTC.

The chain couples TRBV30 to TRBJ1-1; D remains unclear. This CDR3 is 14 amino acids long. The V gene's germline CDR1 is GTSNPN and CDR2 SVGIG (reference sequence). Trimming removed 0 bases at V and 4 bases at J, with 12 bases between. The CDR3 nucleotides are TGTGCCTGGAGTGTTAGATCTTATGTCACTGAAGCTTTCTTT. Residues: CAWSVRSYVTEAFF.

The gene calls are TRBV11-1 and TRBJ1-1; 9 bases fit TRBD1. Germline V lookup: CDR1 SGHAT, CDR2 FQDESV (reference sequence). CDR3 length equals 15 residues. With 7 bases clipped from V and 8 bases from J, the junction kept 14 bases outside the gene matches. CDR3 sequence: CASIMGQGLPYEAFF. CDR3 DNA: TGTGCCAGCATCATGGGACAGGGTCTCCCCTACGAAGCTTTCTTT.

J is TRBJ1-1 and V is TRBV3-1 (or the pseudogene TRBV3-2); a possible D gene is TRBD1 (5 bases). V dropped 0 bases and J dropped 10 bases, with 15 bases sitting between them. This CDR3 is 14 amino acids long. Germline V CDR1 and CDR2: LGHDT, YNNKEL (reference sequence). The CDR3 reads CASSQEGWAQGAFF. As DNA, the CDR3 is TGTGCCAGCAGCCAAGAAGGGTGGGCCCAGGGAGCTTTCTTT.

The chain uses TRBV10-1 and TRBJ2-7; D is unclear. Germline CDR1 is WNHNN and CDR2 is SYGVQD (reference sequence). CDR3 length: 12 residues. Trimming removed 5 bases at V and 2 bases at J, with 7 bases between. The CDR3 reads CASSRSTYEQYF. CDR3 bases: TGCGCCAGCAGTCGCAGTACCTACGAGCAGTACTTC.

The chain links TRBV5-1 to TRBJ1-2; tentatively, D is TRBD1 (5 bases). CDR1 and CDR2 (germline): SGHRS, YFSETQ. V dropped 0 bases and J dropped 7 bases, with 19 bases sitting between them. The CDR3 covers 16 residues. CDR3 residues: CASSLAGARAFVGYTF. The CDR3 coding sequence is TGCGCCAGCAGCTTGGCCGGAGCCAGGGCCTTTGTTGGCTACACCTTC.

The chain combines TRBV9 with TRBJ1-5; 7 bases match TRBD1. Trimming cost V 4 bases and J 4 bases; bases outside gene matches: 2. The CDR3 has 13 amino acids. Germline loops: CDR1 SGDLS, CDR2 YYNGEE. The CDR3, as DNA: TGTGCCAGCAGCCGGGACAGAAATCAGCCCCAGCATTTT. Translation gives CASSRDRNQPQHF.

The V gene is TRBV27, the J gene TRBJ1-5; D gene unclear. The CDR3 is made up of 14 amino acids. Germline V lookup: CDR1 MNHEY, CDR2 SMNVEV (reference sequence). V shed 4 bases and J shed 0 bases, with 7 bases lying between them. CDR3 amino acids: CASSSFYSNQPQHF. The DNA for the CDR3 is TGTGCCAGCAGTTCCTTCTATAGCAATCAGCCCCAGCATTTT.

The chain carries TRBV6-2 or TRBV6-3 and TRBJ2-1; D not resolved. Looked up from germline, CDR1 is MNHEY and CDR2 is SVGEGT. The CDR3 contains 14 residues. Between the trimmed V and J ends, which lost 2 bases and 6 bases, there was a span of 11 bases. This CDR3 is CASSYGKLVNEQFF. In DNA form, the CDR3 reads TGTGCCAGCAGTTACGGAAAGCTAGTCAATGAGCAGTTCTTC.

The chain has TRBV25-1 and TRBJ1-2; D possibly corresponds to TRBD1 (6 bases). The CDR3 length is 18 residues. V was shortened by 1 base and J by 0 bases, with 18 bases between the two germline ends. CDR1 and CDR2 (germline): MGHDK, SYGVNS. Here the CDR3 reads CASSEWEGGGLSNYGYTF. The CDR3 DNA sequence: TGTGCCAGCAGTGAATGGGAGGGGGGGGGCCTCTCTAACTATGGCTACACCTTC.

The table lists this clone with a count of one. CDR3 DNA: TGTGCCAGTAGCAAGACCGGGACTACGTCCTACGAGCAGTACTTC. This encodes CASSKTGTTSYEQYF. The chain has TRBV19 and TRBJ2-7; 7 bases are a match to TRBD2. V lost 6 bases, J lost 1 base, and 9 bases stayed unmatched. CDR1 and CDR2 from the germline V gene are LNHDA and SQIVND (reference sequence). CDR3 length: 15 residues.

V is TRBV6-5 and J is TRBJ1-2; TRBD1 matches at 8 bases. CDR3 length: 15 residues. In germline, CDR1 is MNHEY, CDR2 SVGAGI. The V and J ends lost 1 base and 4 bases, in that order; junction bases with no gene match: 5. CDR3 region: CASSYFDRGSYGYTF. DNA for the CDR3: TGTGCCAGCAGTTACTTTGACAGGGGTAGCTATGGCTACACCTTC.

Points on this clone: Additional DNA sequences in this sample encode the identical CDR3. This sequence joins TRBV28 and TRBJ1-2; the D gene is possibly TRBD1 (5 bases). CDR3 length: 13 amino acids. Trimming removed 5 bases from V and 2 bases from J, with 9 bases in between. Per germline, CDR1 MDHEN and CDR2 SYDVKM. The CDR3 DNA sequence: TGTGCCAGCAGTCTTAAGGGGAACTATGGCTACACCTTC. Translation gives CASSLKGNYGYTF.

In DNA, the CDR3 is TGTGCCAGCAGTTCCCTCTCCAATGAGCAGTTCTTC. It is translated as CASSSLSNEQFF. The J gene is TRBJ2-1, the V gene TRBV6-5; D remains unclear. CDR1 is MNHEY and CDR2 is SVGAGI in the germline V gene. The CDR3 sequence is 12 residues long. V lost 4 bases to trimming and J lost 6 bases, with 7 bases between them.

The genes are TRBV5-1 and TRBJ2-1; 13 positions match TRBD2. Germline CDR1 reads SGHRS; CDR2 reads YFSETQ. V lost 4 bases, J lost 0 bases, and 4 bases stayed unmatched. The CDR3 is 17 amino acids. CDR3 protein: CASSLGTSGVSYNEQFF. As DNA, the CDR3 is TGCGCCAGCAGCCTCGGGACTAGCGGGGTCTCCTACAATGAGCAGTTCTTC.